This T cell receptor (beta chain) was observed in a study of cytomegalovirus exposure and HLA in healthy donors. General study points: Later findings reportedly placed an Asian-associated ancestry cluster below the approximately 670-donor mean for N-insertions. A link between a missense DCLRE1C variant and TCR beta V- and J-gene trimming emerged from a later analysis.

The primer mix had 60 Vbeta and 13 Jbeta primers. Assay used: immunoSEQ multiplex PCR; TCRdb lists only in-frame clones, some missing. The sample yields around 200,000 clones, 82% seen once. Points on this clone: What it recognizes is unknown.

Specimen: PBMCs. This clonotype was obtained from a woman under 30 in good health and CMV-seronegative.

CDR3 residues: CASSSTGGRTGELFF. CDR3 nucleotide sequence: TGTGCCAGCAGCTCGACAGGGGGCCGCACCGGGGAGCTGTTTTTT. The rearrangement joins TRBV5-5 to TRBJ2-2; 10 nucleotides agree with TRBD1. Looked up from germline, CDR1 is SGHKS and CDR2 is YYEKEE (reference sequence). The CDR3 extends over 15 amino acids. Trimming took 3 bases from V and 4 from J; bases not matched to a gene: 3.